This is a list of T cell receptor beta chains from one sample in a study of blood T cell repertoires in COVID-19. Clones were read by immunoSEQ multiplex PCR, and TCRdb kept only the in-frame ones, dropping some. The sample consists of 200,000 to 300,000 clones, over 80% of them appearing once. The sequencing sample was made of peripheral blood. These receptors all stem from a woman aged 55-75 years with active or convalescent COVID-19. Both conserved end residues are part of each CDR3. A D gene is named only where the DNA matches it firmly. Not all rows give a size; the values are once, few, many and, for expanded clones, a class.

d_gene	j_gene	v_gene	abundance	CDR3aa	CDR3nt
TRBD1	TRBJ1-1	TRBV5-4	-	CASSSRDRFTEAFF	TGTGCCAGCAGCAGCCGGGACAGGTTTACTGAAGCTTTCTTT
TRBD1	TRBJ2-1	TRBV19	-	CASSTGQGSSQFF	TGTGCCAGTAGTACTGGACAGGGGTCTTCCCAGTTCTTC
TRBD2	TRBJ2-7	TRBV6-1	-	CASSEGAGDYEQYF	TGTGCCAGCAGTGAAGGAGCGGGAGATTACGAGCAGTACTTC
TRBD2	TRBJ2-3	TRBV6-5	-	CASSHIAGVTDTQYF	TGTGCCAGCAGCCATATAGCGGGAGTGACAGATACGCAGTATTTT
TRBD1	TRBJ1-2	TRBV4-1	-	CASSQDGGQAYGYTF	TGCGCCAGCAGCCAAGATGGGGGACAGGCCTATGGCTACACCTTC
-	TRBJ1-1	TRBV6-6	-	CASRPGASHTEAFF	TGTGCCAGCAGACCAGGGGCTTCGCACACTGAAGCTTTCTTT
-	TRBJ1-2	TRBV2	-	CASSKRDTNYGYTF	TGTGCCAGCAGCAAGCGGGACACTAACTATGGCTACACCTTC
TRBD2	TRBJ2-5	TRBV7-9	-	CASSLTSGNQETQYF	TGTGCCAGCAGCTTGACTAGCGGAAACCAAGAGACCCAGTACTTC
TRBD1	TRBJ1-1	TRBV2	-	CASRYKGQPNTEAFF	TGTGCCAGCAGATACAAGGGACAGCCTAACACTGAAGCTTTCTTT
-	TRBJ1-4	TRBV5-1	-	CASSQTLGDEKLFF	TGCGCCAGCAGCCAGACCTTAGGGGATGAAAAACTGTTTTTT
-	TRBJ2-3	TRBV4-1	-	CASSQDRGGLMTGNTQYF	TGCGCCAGCAGCCAAGATCGGGGAGGCCTGATGACGGGTAATACGCAGTATTTT
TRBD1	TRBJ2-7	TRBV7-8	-	CASSLITGASYEQYF	TGTGCCAGCAGCTTAATCACAGGGGCCTCCTACGAGCAGTACTTC
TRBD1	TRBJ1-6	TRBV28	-	CASTLGGTVNSPLHF	TGTGCCAGCACCTTAGGAGGGACAGTGAATTCACCCCTCCACTTT
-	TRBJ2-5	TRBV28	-	CASSLRTRSGTQYF	TGTGCCAGCAGTCTCCGGACACGCTCAGGGACCCAGTACTTC
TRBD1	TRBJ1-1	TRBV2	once	CASSTTGFNTEAFF	TGTGCCAGCAGCACGACAGGGTTCAACACTGAAGCTTTCTTT
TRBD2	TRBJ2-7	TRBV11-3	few	CASSLTAGADEQYF	TGTGCCAGCAGCTTAACAGCGGGAGCGGACGAGCAGTACTTC
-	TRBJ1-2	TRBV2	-	CASTLTVPNYGYTF	TGTGCCAGTACCCTGACAGTTCCTAACTATGGCTACACCTTC
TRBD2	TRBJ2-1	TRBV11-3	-	CASSLGLADYNEQFF	TGTGCCAGCAGCCTCGGACTAGCGGATTACAATGAGCAGTTCTTC
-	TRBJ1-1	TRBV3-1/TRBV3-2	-	CASTGRAGGEAFF	TGTGCCAGCACCGGACGGGCGGGAGGTGAAGCTTTCTTT
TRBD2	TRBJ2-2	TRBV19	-	CASSMRTSGSLNTGELFF	TGTGCCAGTAGTATGAGGACTAGCGGGAGTCTAAACACCGGGGAGCTGTTTTTT
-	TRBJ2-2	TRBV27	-	CASSFVTGELFF	TGTGCCAGCAGTTTCGTTACCGGGGAGCTGTTTTTT
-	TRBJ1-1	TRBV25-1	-	CASSESLQGNTEAFF	TGTGCCAGCAGTGAATCTTTACAGGGGAACACTGAAGCTTTCTTT
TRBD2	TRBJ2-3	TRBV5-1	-	CASSTLGAGDLISTDTQYF	TGCGCCAGCAGCACCCTCGGAGCGGGGGACCTTATAAGCACAGATACGCAGTATTTT
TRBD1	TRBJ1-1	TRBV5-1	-	CASSLGDRVNEAFF	TGCGCCAGCAGCTTGGGAGACAGGGTCAATGAAGCTTTCTTT
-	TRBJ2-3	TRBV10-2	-	CASSVGWGGQSDTQYF	TGCGCCAGCAGTGTTGGATGGGGGGGGCAGTCAGATACGCAGTATTTT
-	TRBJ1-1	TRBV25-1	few	CASRTGWGMNTEAFF	TGTGCCAGCAGGACAGGCTGGGGTATGAACACTGAAGCTTTCTTT
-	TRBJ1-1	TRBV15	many	CATSRGAGEAFF	TGTGCCACCAGCAGAGGTGCGGGTGAAGCTTTCTTT